This entry lists 20 T cell receptor beta chains sequenced from one sample in a study of tumor and adjacent non-tumor tissue in lung cancer. TCRbeta libraries were built with three rounds of nested PCR, modified from ARM-PCR. From the multiplex PCR reads, TCRdb called clonotypes with MiXCR, one entry per CDR3 protein. The data show under 150,000 distinct CDR3 sequences, 66% seen once. RNA was extracted from bulk tissue without any cell sorting. The sample taken for sequencing was lung tumor tissue. The source of these receptors is a man aged 55 to 70 with small cell lung cancer.

The chain carries TRBV11-2 and TRBJ2-1; 8 nucleotides align to TRBD2. CDR1 is SGHAT and CDR2 is FQNNGV in the germline V gene. Losses at the gene ends were 3 bases for V and 1 base for J; bases not matched to a gene: 8. The CDR3 extends over 17 amino acids. CDR3 nucleotide sequence: TGTGCCAGCAGCTTGGGACTAACGGGAGGGTCCTACAATGAGCAGTTCTTC. Amino acids: CASSLGLTGGSYNEQFF.

Regarding this clonotype: A much larger clone lies a single base off, so this may be a read error. The J gene is TRBJ2-5, the V gene TRBV4-2; D possibly corresponds to TRBD2 (6 bases). The CDR3 totals 15 residues. Germline CDR1 reads LGHNA; CDR2 reads YNFKEQ. The CDR3: CACSQDGSLLETQYF. For the CDR3, the DNA is TGTGCCTGCAGCCAAGACGGGAGTCTCCTCGAGACCCAGTACTTC.

On this clonotype itself: This may come from a read error, since a much larger clone is one base off. The chain employs TRBV6-5 and TRBJ2-4; TRBD2 might be the D (6 bases). Germline V gene data show CDR1 as MNHEY and CDR2 as SVGAGI. The CDR3 loop spans 13 amino acids. In DNA form, the CDR3 reads TGTGCCAGCAGCGAATGGGAGGATAACATTCAGCACTTC. Protein sequence: CASSEWEDNIQHF.

With respect to this clonotype: A much larger clone lies one base from this, so it may be a read error. The chain is built from TRBV20-1 and TRBJ2-2; TRBD2 matches at 16 bases. The CDR3 has 19 amino acids. V was clipped by 4 bases and J by 4 bases; unmatched bases: 12. Germline V lookup: CDR1 DFQATT, CDR2 SNEGSKA (reference sequence). The chain's CDR3 is CSATIPPGLAGGSTGELFF. DNA of the CDR3: TGCAGTGCTACCATACCCCCGGGACTAGCGGGAGGGAGCACCGGGGAGCTGTTTTTT.

Worth noting for this clonotype: The final CDR3 position lacks the conserved phenylalanine or tryptophan, pointing to a likely read error. The genes are TRBV29-1 and TRBJ2-1; 13 bases match TRBD2. Germline loops: CDR1 SQVTM, CDR2 ANQGSEA. There are 13 residues in the CDR3. CDR3 nucleotide sequence: TGCAACCCCGGGACTAGCGGGATCCATGAGCAGTTCATC. This gives the protein CNPGTSGIHEQFI.

The V and J genes are TRBV20-1 and TRBJ2-5; possible D gene TRBD1, 6 bases. The CDR3 loop spans 13 amino acids. The germline V gene has CDR1 DFQATT and CDR2 SNEGSKA (reference sequence). With 1 base removed from V and 2 bases from J, the gap between germline ends came to 8 bases. In DNA form, the CDR3 reads TGCAGTGCTAGAGGACAGGAGCAAGAGACCCAGTACTTC. It encodes CSARGQEQETQYF.

This clonotype turned up a few times. The chain joins TRBV19 to TRBJ2-7; 10 nucleotides align to TRBD2. The V segment lost 5 bases and the J segment 7 bases; nucleotides outside the gene matches: 11. This CDR3 comprises 15 residues. Germline V gene lookup returns CDR1 LNHDA and CDR2 SQIVND (reference sequence). CDR3 coding DNA: TGTGCCAGTAGTGAAGCGGGAGGGCCAGGTTATGAGCAGTACGTC. Its translation: CASSEAGGPGYEQYV.

Of note for this clonotype: Compared with germline, one end of the junction differs, possibly owing to a read error. The chain has TRBV6-6 and TRBJ1-5; no firm D call. CDR1 is MNHNY and CDR2 is SVGAGI in the germline V gene (reference sequence). The CDR3 is 14 amino acids. This CDR3 reads CASSYSRQNRPQHF. CDR3 in DNA: TGTGCCAGCAGTTACTCGCGGCAGAATCGGCCCCAGCATTTT.

This clonotype showed up many times. The chain links TRBV20-1 to TRBJ1-5; D might be TRBD1 (5 bases). V shed 0 bases and J shed 2 bases, with 5 bases lying between them. In germline, CDR1 is DFQATT, CDR2 SNEGSKA (reference sequence). This CDR3 has 13 amino acids. CDR3 DNA: TGCAGTGCTAGAGAGACAGGCAATCAGCCCCAGCATTTT. Protein product: CSARETGNQPQHF.

The chain carries TRBV10-3 and TRBJ2-7; the D call may be TRBD1 or TRBD2 (7 bases each). The CDR3 sequence is 13 residues long. CDR1 is ENHRY, CDR2 SYGVKD, per germline. CDR3 sequence: CAISYSRGGEQYV. DNA of the CDR3: TGTGCCATCAGTTACAGCAGGGGGGGTGAGCAGTACGTT.

This clonotype came up a few times. The CDR3 is CASSRTQQGNGELFF. The CDR3 DNA reads TGTGCCAGCAGTCGAACCCAACAGGGAAACGGGGAGCTGTTTTTT. V is TRBV6-6 and J is TRBJ2-2; weak D call: TRBD1 (6 bases). Between the trimmed V and J ends, which lost 5 bases and 7 bases, there was a span of 17 bases. The CDR3 runs 15 residues. CDR1 is MNHNY, CDR2 SVGAGI, per germline (reference sequence).

On this clonotype: This may be a read error: a much more frequent sequence differs by one nucleotide. The V and J genes are TRBV20-1 and TRBJ2-2; D uncertain. CDR1 and CDR2 from the germline V gene are DFQATT and SNEGSKA (reference sequence). The CDR3 contains 12 residues. The CDR3 DNA is TGCTGTGCTCAAGGCCGTAACGGGGAGCTGTTTTTT. Translation: CCAQGRNGELFF.

The V and J genes are TRBV11-3 and TRBJ2-7, with unresolved D. The CDR3 runs to 14 residues. Looked up from germline, CDR1 is SGHNT and CDR2 is YENEEA. Trimming left V 5 bases short and J 2 bases short, with 13 bases between. The DNA for the CDR3 is TGTGCCAGCAGCAAGGAGACTGTCCCCTACGAGCAGTACTTC. Translated, it gives CASSKETVPYEQYF.

Comments on this clonotype: A read error may account for a junction end that differs from germline. This sequence joins TRBV4-1 and TRBJ2-1; TRBD2 agrees at 10 bases. The CDR3 contains 17 residues. The V gene's germline CDR1 is MGHRA and CDR2 YSYEKL. The CDR3 is CASNQEGAGGGYNEQFF. CDR3 in DNA: TGCGCCAGCAACCAAGAGGGAGCGGGAGGGGGATACAATGAGCAGTTCTTC.

This clonotype was observed a handful of times. V and J are TRBV7-9 and TRBJ1-4; TRBD1 is a possible D gene (5 bases). The CDR3 loop spans 15 amino acids. Germline V CDR1 and CDR2: SEHNR, FQNEAQ (reference sequence). Trimming left V 1 base short and J 7 bases short, with 13 bases between. As DNA, the CDR3 is TGTGCCAGCAGCTTAGAGGGGCGGTTGGGTGAAAAACTGTTTTTT. Translating it yields CASSLEGRLGEKLFF.

About this clonotype itself: A read error may produce the germline difference seen at one junction end. V gene TRBV12-3 or TRBV12-4 combines with J gene TRBJ2-5, with D maybe TRBD2 (5 bases). The CDR3 runs to 13 residues. The CDR3 nucleotides read TGTGCCAGCAGTTTTGGGATTGGGGAGACCCAGAACTTC. Translation gives CASSFGIGETQNF.

With respect to this clonotype: The junction and the germline gene differ at one end; a read error may be behind it. This chain links TRBV11-2 with TRBJ2-7, with unresolved D. The CDR3 loop spans 14 amino acids. Germline values: CDR1 SGHAT, CDR2 FQNNGV. The CDR3 protein is CASSSERSSYEQYF. In DNA form, the CDR3 reads TGTGCCAGCAGTTCAGAACGGAGCTCCTATGAGCAGTACTTC.

This chain connects TRBV6-1 to TRBJ2-5; D possibly corresponds to TRBD2 (5 bases). Germline-derived CDR1 and CDR2 are MNHNS and SASEGT. The V end was cut by 6 bases, the J end by 5 bases, with 16 bases between. This CDR3 spans 14 amino acids. The CDR3 loop reads CASSISWRRETQYF. The CDR3 nucleotides are TGTGCCAGCAGCATTAGCTGGAGGAGGGAGACCCAGTACTTC.

This clonotype was picked up many times. The chain joins TRBV11-2 to TRBJ1-1; D uncertain. Germline V gene data show CDR1 as SGHAT and CDR2 as FQNNGV. The CDR3 is made up of 14 amino acids. The V end lost 4 bases, the J end lost 1 base, and 10 bases lay between the germline ends. The DNA of the CDR3 is TGTGCCAGCAGCTCCAGCTGGAAGAACACTGAAGCTTTCTTT. It encodes CASSSSWKNTEAFF.

Details on this clonotype: A much larger clonotype is one base distant, so this may be a read error. The chain couples TRBV4-2 to TRBJ2-1, with D perhaps matching TRBD2 (6 bases). The V gene lost 0 bases and the J gene lost 8 bases, with 20 bases spanning the gap. The CDR3 has 17 amino acids. Germline assignment: CDR1 LGHNA and CDR2 YNFKEQ. The chain's CDR3 is CASSQDPGGGRRYEQFF. The DNA of the CDR3 is TGTGCCAGCAGCCAAGATCCGGGTGGTGGGAGGAGGTATGAGCAGTTCTTC.